This TCR beta chain was found in a study of T cell responses to AZD1222 COVID-19 vaccine. Overall study findings and caveats: All repertoire sampling was performed exclusively after the peak T cell response.

As to this clone: What it binds is unknown.

Trimming shortened V by 1 base and J by 10 bases, and 14 bases separated the two germline ends. In germline, CDR1 is LGHDT, CDR2 YNNKEL (reference sequence). The CDR3 is 14 amino acids. Assay: immunoSEQ multiplex PCR; the TCRdb copy retains only in-frame clones and omits some. The sample includes about 150,000 clones, approximately 90% of them seen just once. This chain joins TRBV3-1 (or the pseudogene TRBV3-2) and TRBJ2-1; possibly TRBD1 or TRBD2 for D (6 bases each). The TCR was taken from an adult in good health. The material sequenced was peripheral blood, taken on day 0 of AZD1222 vaccination. CDR3 coding DNA: TGTGCCAGCAGCCAAGGGAGGGGGAAGGTCGAGCAGTTCTTC. It translates to CASSQGRGKVEQFF.